These 31 T cell receptor beta chains were sequenced from one sample in a study of tumor and adjacent non-tumor tissue in lung cancer. No cell sorting was done before RNA was extracted from the tissue. Three rounds of nested PCR, following a modified ARM-PCR protocol, produced the TCRbeta library. TCRdb re-called the multiplex PCR reads through MiXCR, storing one row per CDR3 protein. The table has about 75,000 distinct CDR3 sequences, 60% to 85% seen once; the top ten hold roughly 12%. Sequencing input: lung tumor tissue. These receptors all come from a woman in her 50s with non-small cell lung cancer.

For this clonotype: At one end the junction does not follow the germline gene, possibly because of a read error. The chain joins TRBV6-5 to TRBJ1-4, with D possibly being TRBD1 (5 bases). The CDR3 spans 15 residues. Germline V gives CDR1 MNHEY, CDR2 SVGAGI. The CDR3 DNA reads TGTGACAGCAGTTACTCTGGGACCGCTAATGAAAAACTGTTTTTT. This sequence encodes CDSSYSGTANEKLFF.

The chain recombines TRBV6-5 with TRBJ1-4; the D is unclear. Germline V CDR1 and CDR2: MNHEY, SVGAGI. This CDR3 contains 15 residues. V lost 2 bases and J lost 8, with 15 bases in between. The CDR3 nucleotides are TGTGCCAGCAGTTACGCCGGGTCGGAAAAGGAAAAACTGTTTTTT. Its translation is CASSYAGSEKEKLFF.

On this clonotype: A junction end diverges from the germline sequence, so it may reflect a read error. This rearrangement joins TRBV4-2 to TRBJ1-2; D gene unclear. The CDR3 spans 12 residues. The germline CDR1 and CDR2 sequences are LGHNA and YNFKEQ. The CDR3 loop is CASGHQRYGNTF. Here the CDR3 DNA reads TGTGCCAGCGGCCATCAGCGCTATGGCAACACCTTC.

Concerning this clonotype itself: A much larger clone sits a single nucleotide away, making a read error possible. This rearrangement joins TRBV5-1 to TRBJ2-5, with 11 bases aligning to TRBD2. CDR3 length equals 15 residues. The germline CDR1 and CDR2 sequences are SGHRS and YFSETQ. The CDR3 is CASSWGTSGQETLYF. The CDR3 DNA follows: TGCGCCAGCAGCTGGGGGACTAGCGGTCAAGAGACCCTGTACTTC. The variable domain in full, with the rest retrieved from reference TRBV5-1 and TRBJ2-5, is KAGVTQTPRYLIKTRGQQVTLSCSPISGHRSVSWYQQTPGQGLQFLFEYFSETQRNKGNFPGRFSGRQFSNSRSEMNVSTLELGDSALYLCASSWGTSGQETLYFGPGTRLLVL.

This clonotype was seen a few times. The gene calls are TRBV27 and TRBJ2-7, with 9 positions matching TRBD1. V was clipped by 5 bases and J by 2 bases; unmatched bases: 7. The CDR3 has 15 residues. Germline CDR1 and CDR2: MNHEY and SMNVEV (reference sequence). CDR3 nucleotides: TGTGCCAGCAGTCCTCGACAGGGGGATCCCTACGAGCAGTACTTC. Translated: CASSPRQGDPYEQYF.

Turning to this clonotype: Possible read error: a much larger clone is one base away. CDR3 nucleotide sequence: TGCGCCAGCAACTTCCTTAGCGGGAGGCCCAATGAGCAGTTCTTC. Its translation: CASNFLSGRPNEQFF. The V call is TRBV5-1, the J call TRBJ2-1, with TRBD2 identical over 10 bases. J lost 6 bases, V lost 6 bases, and 9 bases had no gene match. This CDR3 is 15 amino acids long. From germline, CDR1 is SGHRS and CDR2 YFSETQ.

The count of this clonotype is one. A single base separates this from a much larger clone, so it may be a read error. The rearrangement uses TRBV7-9 and TRBJ2-6, with a weak D call TRBD2 (6 bases). Germline V lookup: CDR1 SEHNR, CDR2 FQNEAQ (reference sequence). CDR3 length equals 12 residues. The CDR3 nucleotides read TGTGCCGGCAGCTTACCCCTCGGGAGAGTGACTTTC. It encodes CAGSLPLGRVTF.

With respect to this clonotype: Since the CDR3 does not end with the conserved phenylalanine or tryptophan, this likely comes from a read error. The DNA is omitted, as the CDR3 cannot be located on it reliably, and the CDR3 follows TCRdb's listing. The chain joins TRBV11-2 to TRBJ1-5; TRBD1 is the table's D call and was not checked against the DNA. CDR1 is SGHAT, CDR2 FQNNGV, per germline. Both ends counted, the CDR3 spans 15 residues. CDR3 residues: CASSWDRYSNQPHHS.

Worth noting for this clonotype: One junction end does not reproduce the germline sequence, and a read error may be involved. The rearrangement uses TRBV14 and TRBJ2-3, with D possibly matching TRBD1 (6 bases). The CDR3 runs to 15 residues. CDR1 and CDR2 from the germline V gene are SGHDN and FVKESK. The CDR3 DNA is TGTGCCAGCAGCCAGTCGGGACACAGCAGAGATACGCGGTATTTT. Translation gives CASSQSGHSRDTRYF.

This clonotype showed up just once. A read error may account for a junction end that differs from germline. The V call is TRBV4-1, the J call TRBJ2-7, with a possible D match to TRBD1 (6 bases). Germline CDR1 MGHRA, CDR2 YSYEKL. There are 16 residues in the CDR3. CDR3 nucleotides: TGCGCCAGCAGCCAAACACCACAGGGTTTGAGCTACGTGCAGTACTTC. Encoded protein: CASSQTPQGLSYVQYF.

As concerns this clonotype: The junction and the germline gene differ at one end; a read error may be behind it. The rearrangement uses TRBV28 and TRBJ1-4; a possible D gene is TRBD1 (5 bases). The CDR3 is 15 residues long. Germline lookup yields CDR1 MDHEN and CDR2 SYDVKM. The CDR3 region is CAGSLGRGFDEILFF. CDR3 coding DNA: TGTGCCGGCAGTTTAGGGCGGGGGTTCGATGAAATACTGTTTTTT.

For this clonotype: The conserved closing phenylalanine or tryptophan is absent in this CDR3, likely reflecting a read error. This rearrangement joins TRBV6-1 to TRBJ2-1, with 8 bases identical to TRBD2. The CDR3 consists of 15 residues. CDR1 and CDR2 from the germline V gene are MNHNS and SASEGT. The CDR3 spells CVSSDRAGAADEQFL. Here the CDR3 DNA reads TGTGTCAGCAGTGACCGAGCGGGAGCGGCGGATGAGCAGTTCCTC.

The sample holds one count of this clonotype. The conserved phenylalanine or tryptophan is not found at the CDR3 terminus, so this likely reflects a read error. The chain recombines TRBV4-2 with TRBJ1-2; D remains unclear. The ends were cut back, 7 bases at V and 4 bases at J, with 10 bases in the middle. The CDR3 is made up of 12 amino acids. Germline lookup yields CDR1 LGHNA and CDR2 YNFKEQ. The DNA of the CDR3 is TGTGCCAGCACCCATCAGCGCTATGGCTACACCATC. This encodes CASTHQRYGYTI.

Note on this clonotype: The junction departs from germline at one end; a sequencing error may be responsible. The chain links TRBV12-3 or TRBV12-4 to TRBJ2-5; D not resolved. The CDR3 has 14 amino acids. CDR3 in amino acids: CTSSLFGLQETQYF. CDR3 sequence (DNA): TGTACCAGCAGTTTATTTGGTTTGCAAGAGACCCAGTACTTC.

Concerning this clonotype itself: Being one base from a much bigger clone, this may be a read error. The chain uses TRBV7-9 and TRBJ2-1, with 13 bases that match TRBD2. Germline V gives CDR1 SEHNR, CDR2 FQNEAQ (reference sequence). Germline trimming cut 5 bases from V and 13 bases from J; bases unmatched to any gene: 8. There are 14 residues in the CDR3. CDR3 amino acids: CASSTGTSGITQFF. The DNA of the CDR3 is TGTGCCAGCAGCACCGGGACTAGCGGGATAACCCAGTTCTTC. Drawing the rest from reference TRBV7-9 and TRBJ2-1, the complete variable domain is DTGVSQNPRHKITKRGQNVTFRCDPISEHNRLYWYRQTLGQGPEFLTYFQNEAQLEKSRLLSDRFSAERPKGSFSTLEIQRTEQGDSAMYLCASSTGTSGITQFFGPGTRLTVL.

To note about this clonotype: A junction end diverges from the germline sequence, so it may reflect a read error. The V gene is TRBV5-5, the J gene TRBJ1-1; D unresolved. The CDR3 consists of 14 residues. Germline CDR1 reads SGHKS; CDR2 reads YYEKEE (reference sequence). The CDR3 region is CVSSSPTRNTKAFF. The DNA of the CDR3 is TGTGTCAGCAGCTCGCCTACTAGAAACACTAAAGCTTTCTTT.

Of note for this clonotype: A junction end diverges from the germline sequence, so it may reflect a read error. V is TRBV5-1 and J is TRBJ2-5; 12 bases agree with TRBD2. Germline lookup yields CDR1 SGHRS and CDR2 YFSETQ. The CDR3 totals 16 residues. This CDR3 is CASSPHPTSGGETQYF. The CDR3, as DNA: TGCGCCAGCAGCCCCCACCCGACTAGCGGGGGTGAGACCCAGTATTTC.

Comments on this clonotype: The conserved phenylalanine or tryptophan is not found at the CDR3 terminus, so this likely reflects a read error. The genes are TRBV6-2 or TRBV6-3 and TRBJ2-7, with 7 bases matching TRBD1. The length of the CDR3 is 14 residues. Germline assignment: CDR1 MNHEY and CDR2 SVGEGT. This chain's CDR3 is CTSTTGALIGEQYL. CDR3 DNA: TGTACCAGCACCACAGGGGCCTTAATAGGAGAGCAGTACTTA.

This clonotype appeared a few times. V usage is TRBV7-9 and J usage is TRBJ2-2; a weak D match, TRBD2 (5 bases). V was clipped by 1 base and J by 6 bases, with 9 bases between them. The CDR3 is made up of 14 amino acids. CDR1 SEHNR and CDR2 FQNEAQ come from the germline V gene (reference sequence). CDR3: CASSLDGSAGELFF. CDR3 coding DNA: TGTGCCAGCAGCTTAGATGGGAGCGCCGGGGAGCTGTTTTTT.

Concerning this clonotype itself: Since a much larger clone is just one base distant, this may be a read error. The gene calls are TRBV20-1 and TRBJ2-7, with 7 bases identical to TRBD2. Germline CDR1 and CDR2: DFQATT and SNEGSKA (reference sequence). The length of the CDR3 is 13 residues. The CDR3 spells CCARRAGEREQYF. For the CDR3, the DNA is TGCTGTGCTAGACGGGCGGGAGAACGCGAGCAGTACTTC.

This clonotype was seen many times. The chain combines TRBV4-1 with TRBJ1-5; the D is unclear. Germline CDR1 MGHRA, CDR2 YSYEKL. CDR3 size: 18 residues. V lost 0 bases, J lost 2 bases, and 17 bases lay in between. For the CDR3, the DNA is TGCGCCAGCAGCCAAGACCTGTTCGGGTTCGGGCGCAATCAGCCCCAGCATTTT. Its translation is CASSQDLFGFGRNQPQHF.

A word on this clonotype: The conserved phenylalanine or tryptophan normally closing the CDR3 is absent here, so this likely arose from a read error. The chain uses TRBV29-1 and TRBJ2-7; 8 positions agree with TRBD2. Germline assignment: CDR1 SQVTM and CDR2 ANQGSEA. The CDR3 consists of 14 residues. In DNA form, the CDR3 reads TGCAGTCTCATCAACGGGAGGGCAATCCACGAGCAGTACTTA. Translated, it gives CSLINGRAIHEQYL.

Points on this clonotype: One end of the junction is discordant with germline, which a read error may explain. The chain couples TRBV28 to TRBJ2-7; no clear D. The CDR3 runs to 17 residues. CDR1 is MDHEN, CDR2 SYDVKM, per germline. This CDR3 reads CASSPISVLGGAYEQCF. CDR3 nucleotide sequence: TGTGCCAGCAGTCCCATATCGGTTCTCGGCGGTGCCTACGAGCAGTGCTTC.

This clonotype came up a few times. It may be a read error: a sequence one base away is much more abundant. The chain links TRBV11-2 to TRBJ2-3; tentatively, D is TRBD1 or TRBD2 (6 bases each). The CDR3 sequence is 15 residues long. Germline values: CDR1 SGHAT, CDR2 FQNNGV. The CDR3 sequence: CASNLEGGRQDTQYF. In nucleotides, the CDR3 is TGTGCCAGCAACTTAGAGGGGGGAAGACAAGATACGCAGTATTTT.

This clonotype is medium-sized (0.01 to 0.1%). This rearrangement joins TRBV20-1 to TRBJ1-1; D gene uncertain. Trimming removed 1 base at V and 3 bases at J, with 9 bases between. Germline V gene sequence: CDR1 DFQATT, CDR2 SNEGSKA (reference sequence). This CDR3 comprises 13 residues. CDR3 residues: CSARGWSDTEAFF. The CDR3 DNA sequence: TGCAGTGCTAGAGGATGGTCGGACACTGAAGCTTTCTTT.

On this clonotype itself: A much larger clone is a single base away; this may be a read error. This chain joins TRBV24-1 and TRBJ1-5; D is unclear. Germline lookup yields CDR1 KGHDR and CDR2 SFDVKD. The CDR3 consists of 14 residues. CDR3 nucleotides: TGTGCCACCAGTGATTTTTTGCGGGATCACCCCCAGCATTTT. Its protein is CATSDFLRDHPQHF.

With respect to this clonotype: One junction end does not reproduce the germline sequence, and a read error may be involved. The V call is TRBV10-3, the J call TRBJ2-2; TRBD2 aligns across 10 bases. CDR1 ENHRY and CDR2 SYGVKD come from the germline V gene. The CDR3 is made up of 16 amino acids. This CDR3 is CTIPPGLAENTGELFF. DNA of the CDR3: TGTACCATTCCTCCCGGACTAGCGGAAAACACCGGGGAGCTGTTTTTT.

This clonotype showed up just a few times. This clone may be a read error of a much larger clone one base away. This chain uses TRBV6-2 or TRBV6-3 with TRBJ1-4; D perhaps matches TRBD1 (5 bases). The CDR3 has 13 residues. The V end was cut by 2 bases, the J end by 6 bases, with 7 bases between. The germline gives CDR1 MNHEY, CDR2 SVGEGT. CDR3 nucleotide sequence: TGTGCCAGCAGTTACGCCAGGGATGAAAAACTGTTTTTT. It codes for CASSYARDEKLFF.

Comments on this clonotype: The junction and the germline gene differ at one end; a read error may be behind it. The rearrangement uses TRBV11-2 and TRBJ2-1; 9 nucleotides match TRBD1. Germline loops: CDR1 SGHAT, CDR2 FQNNGV. This CDR3 has 16 amino acids. The CDR3 DNA follows: TGTGGCAGCAGATTGGAACCGGGACAGGGATTTACTGAGCAGTTCTTC. Translated, it gives CGSRLEPGQGFTEQFF.

This clonotype was observed once. This clone may be a read error of a much larger clone one base away. The chain joins TRBV30 to TRBJ2-3; either TRBD1 or TRBD2 may supply D (5 bases each). This CDR3 region has 13 residues. The V gene's germline CDR1 is GTSNPN and CDR2 SVGIG (reference sequence). V was pared by 4 bases and J by 10 bases, with 18 bases between. For the CDR3, the DNA is TGTGCCTGGACGGAAAGGTCAGAGGGACCGCAGTATTTT. Residues: CAWTERSEGPQYF.

V gene TRBV29-1 combines with J gene TRBJ2-5, with 8 bases fitting TRBD1. V shed 6 bases, J shed 7 bases, and the junction held 16 bases outside the gene matches. The CDR3 contains 15 residues. The germline CDR1 and CDR2 sequences are SQVTM and ANQGSEA. The CDR3 protein is CSVGGMTGDTGTQYF. As DNA, the CDR3 is TGCAGCGTCGGAGGGATGACAGGGGATACAGGGACCCAGTACTTC. Using reference TRBV29-1 and TRBJ2-5 for the parts outside the CDR3, the full variable domain is SAVISQKPSRDICQRGTSLTIQCQVDSQVTMMFWYRQQPGQSLTLIATANQGSEATYESGFVIDKFPISRPNLTFSTLTVSNMSPEDSSIYLCSVGGMTGDTGTQYFGPGTRLLVL.